The clone carrying this TCR beta chain appeared many times. The antigen is unknown. Time point indicated: persistent/refractory GD, antithyroid drugs over 5 years with positive TRAb. RNA extracted from PBMCs served as the sequencing template. This entry comes from a study of regulatory T cells in long-lasting Graves disease. General study points: Patients whose Graves' disease persisted exhibited lower TCR diversity than those newly diagnosed.

From germline, CDR1 is MNHEY and CDR2 SMNVEV (reference sequence). The CDR3 length is 14 residues. Trimming pared 4 bases from V and 2 bases from J, leaving 9 bases between. Researchers made TCR beta libraries by using iRepertoire HTBI primers and running Arm-PCR on CDR3 regions. Per the authors' pipeline: The samples included around 62 TRBV and some 14 TRBJ segments. Via MiXCR, TCRdb re-called the multiplex PCR reads, giving one row per CDR3 protein. The V and J calls were not made by the authors but by TCRdb's processing. The top ten hold approximately 27% of the sample, which has under 450,000 distinct CDR3 sequences, more than 20% seen once.

Material: peripheral blood mononuclear cells (PBMCs), obtained when the disease was refractory, from a patient treated with antithyroid drugs. The V call is TRBV27, the J call TRBJ1-5; the D gene is possibly TRBD1 (6 bases). The TCR comes from a middle-aged woman with Graves disease. In DNA form, the CDR3 reads TGTGCCAGCAGTTACAGGGCCGGCAATCAGCCCCAGCATTTT. Translating gives CASSYRAGNQPQHF.